This TCR beta chain was recovered during a study of OX40 agonist ivuxolimab in advanced cancers. Turning to this clone: Its antigen is currently unknown.

TCRdb's copy holds only in-frame clones and misses some; the assay was immunoSEQ multiplex PCR. The data contain some 35,000 clones, 82% of them seen just once; the ten biggest clones take up around 22%. The CDR3 length is 14 residues. The trim removed 2 bases at V and 3 bases at J, leaving 3 bases unmatched. Germline CDR1 SGHVS, CDR2 FNYEAQ. Notes on the study in general: Some patients without response likewise showed low normalized clonal expansion.

The sequencing here drew on CD4+ or CD8+ T cells sorted from blood, taken in a trial of the OX40 agonist ivuxolimab. The TCR comes from an adult with an advanced solid tumor such as melanoma, head and neck, liver or kidney cancer. The chain employs TRBV7-6 and TRBJ2-7; TRBD1 matches at 8 bases. The CDR3 DNA reads TGTGCCAGCAGCTTAAGAGGACAGGGCTACGAGCAGTACTTC. The encoded protein is CASSLRGQGYEQYF.